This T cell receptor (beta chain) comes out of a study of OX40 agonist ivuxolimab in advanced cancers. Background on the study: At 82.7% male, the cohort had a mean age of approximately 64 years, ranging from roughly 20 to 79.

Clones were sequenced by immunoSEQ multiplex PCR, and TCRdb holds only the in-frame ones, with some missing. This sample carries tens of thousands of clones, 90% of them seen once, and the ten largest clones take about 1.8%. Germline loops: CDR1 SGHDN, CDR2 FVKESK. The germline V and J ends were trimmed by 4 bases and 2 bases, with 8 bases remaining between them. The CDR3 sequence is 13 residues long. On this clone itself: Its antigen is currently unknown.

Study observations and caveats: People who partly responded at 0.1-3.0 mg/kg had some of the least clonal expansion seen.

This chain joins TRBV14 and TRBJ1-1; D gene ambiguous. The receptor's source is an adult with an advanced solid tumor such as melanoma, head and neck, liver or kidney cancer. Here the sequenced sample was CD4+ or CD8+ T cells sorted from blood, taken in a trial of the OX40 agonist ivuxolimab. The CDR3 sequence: CASSRTYNTEAFF. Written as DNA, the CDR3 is TGTGCCAGCAGCCGGACCTACAACACTGAAGCTTTCTTT.